This T cell receptor (beta chain) is from a study of blood T cells in healthy people across ages. It was with a sample-barcoded 5' primer and a J-beta primer mix that a second PCR of roughly 7 to 12 cycles was run. Sequencing of every sample gave 2.5 million or more CDR3-containing paired-end reads. TCRdb re-analysed the 5' RACE reads in MiXCR, keeping a single row per CDR3 protein. Of 600,000 to 900,000 distinct CDR3 sequences detected, more than 25% appear once; the ten largest clones hold over 2.5%. V trimming: 4 bases; J trimming: 7 bases; junction bases outside the gene matches: 4. The CDR3 is 14 amino acids. Germline V gene sequence: CDR1 MNHEY, CDR2 SMNVEV (reference sequence). These sequences were also reported in another study, on T cells of mothers and their children.

The chain is built from TRBV27 and TRBJ2-1; 10 bases align to TRBD1. This clonotype was sampled from a boy younger than 18 in good health. Sequenced input: blood. This CDR3 is CASSWTGGWNEQFF. The DNA for the CDR3 is TGTGCCAGCAGTTGGACAGGGGGTTGGAATGAGCAGTTCTTC.